Presented here are 2 T cell receptor beta chains from one specimen sequenced in a study of T cell changes during pregnancy in multiple sclerosis. The repertoire was sequenced with immunoSEQ multiplex PCR; TCRdb's copy has only in-frame clones and lacks some. Here the sample spans fewer than 75,000 clones, roughly 90% being singletons. The sequenced sample was CD8+ T cells from peripheral blood mononuclear cells, obtained before pregnancy. These receptors were taken from a female donor with multiple sclerosis, enrolled in a pregnancy study.

The chain links TRBV13 to TRBJ2-4; D may be TRBD2 (5 bases). Deletions cut 3 bases from V and 0 bases from J, with 21 bases between. From germline, CDR1 is PRHDT and CDR2 FYEKMQ (reference sequence). This CDR3 has 19 amino acids. This chain's CDR3 is CASSFRTAEGGLAKNIQYF. The CDR3 region has the DNA TGTGCCAGCAGCTTCCGGACGGCAGAGGGTGGGTTAGCCAAAAACATTCAGTACTTC.

This sequence joins TRBV7-9 and TRBJ2-1, with D perhaps matching TRBD1 (5 bases). Deletions cut 6 bases from V and 8 bases from J, with 14 bases between. The germline gives CDR1 SEHNR, CDR2 FQNEAQ (reference sequence). The CDR3 is 13 residues long. The CDR3 protein is CASSPPGRDEQFF. CDR3 coding DNA: TGTGCCAGCAGTCCCCCGGGCAGGGATGAGCAGTTCTTC.